The sequence of this T cell receptor (beta chain) was determined in a study of T-cell memory formation after mild COVID-19. Study-wide points: Researchers report contracting CD4+ clones mostly in CM and EM, with CD8+ clones in EMRA.

TCRdb called the 5' RACE reads again in MiXCR, with one record for every CDR3 protein. Among approximately 400,000 distinct CDR3 sequences listed, 24% were seen once. In germline, CDR1 is LNHNV, CDR2 YYDKDF (reference sequence). Unmatched junction bases numbered 3, after V lost 1 base and J lost 3 bases. This CDR3 has 16 amino acids. In its sample, this clonotype was seen a few times. Antigen: not known. Sequencing input: PBMCs or a T cell subset sorted from them (not recorded which). The TCR sequence derives from an adult woman who had mild COVID-19 (a few samples of this study predate the infection). Cell type and time point are not known. The V call is TRBV15, the J call TRBJ2-1, with TRBD1 identical over 10 bases. The CDR3 DNA follows: TGTGCCACCAGCAGAGCCAGGACAGGGGGCTACAATGAGCAGTTCTTC. Protein sequence: CATSRARTGGYNEQFF. Variable domain in full (rest from reference TRBV15 and TRBJ2-1): DAMVIQNPRYQVTQFGKPVTLSCSQTLNHNVMYWYQQKSSQAPKLLFHYYDKDFNNEADTPDNFQSRRPNTSFCFLDIRSPGLGDTAMYLCATSRARTGGYNEQFFGPGTRLTVL.